The 4 T cell receptor beta chains below all came from one sample that was sequenced in a study of T cell repertoires in cytomegalovirus infection. Their cognate antigens are unknown. A single record per CDR3 protein comes from TCRdb applying MiXCR to the reads. This sample has about 770,000 distinct CDR3 sequences, with roughly 29% found just once. Sample: cultured CD8+ T cells from PBMCs, taken from culture after CMV antigen stimulation. These receptors were taken from a human donor in good health (CMV status not recorded). Some clones in this sample may be carry-over from other donors' samples.

As regards this clonotype: A much larger clone lies a single base off, so this may be a read error. This sequence joins TRBV7-6 and TRBJ1-6; weak D call: TRBD1 (5 bases). The germline V and J ends were trimmed by 7 bases and 7 bases, with 23 bases remaining between them. Germline V gene sequence: CDR1 SGHVS, CDR2 FNYEAQ. CDR3 length: 17 amino acids. Here the CDR3 DNA reads TGTGCCAGCAACACCCTCAGGGTTAACCTGGGGAATTCACCCCTCCACTTT. Its translation: CASNTLRVNLGNSPLHF.

The genes are TRBV5-1 and TRBJ1-1; a possible D gene is TRBD1 (6 bases). CDR1 is SGHRS, CDR2 YFSETQ, per germline. This CDR3 comprises 16 residues. V lost 4 bases, J lost 1 base, and 17 bases lay in between. CDR3: CASSIALQGRNTEAFF. The CDR3 region has the DNA TGCGCCAGCAGCATAGCACTACAGGGCCGGAACACTGAAGCTTTCTTT.

The chain links TRBV12-3 or TRBV12-4 to TRBJ2-5; no reliable D call. Trimming took off 1 base at V and 5 bases at J, with 8 bases between the two ends. The CDR3 covers 13 residues. The CDR3 sequence: CASSLGRPETQYF. CDR3 coding DNA: TGTGCCAGCAGTTTAGGTAGACCGGAGACCCAGTACTTC.

There are many counts of this clonotype. The chain joins TRBV6-1 to TRBJ2-7, with 8 bases lining up with TRBD1. V was pared by 2 bases and J by 6 bases, with 6 bases of the junction left unmatched. Germline V lookup: CDR1 MNHNS, CDR2 SASEGT. The length of the CDR3 is 14 residues. The CDR3 DNA reads as TGTGCCAGCAGTGAATGGACAGGGTTTGGCGAGCAGTACTTC. It codes for CASSEWTGFGEQYF.